This T cell receptor beta chain was sequenced in a study of T cell repertoires in cytomegalovirus infection. Study-level background: Indications of both CMV infection and matching HLA type were provided by public TCR beta signatures. Points from the study as a whole: Dominating the ex vivo response were HLA-C-restricted CMV-specific TCR beta clonotypes. Pooled public TCR beta family frequency picked out CMV carriers with the relevant HLA.

MiXCR, run by TCRdb on the reads, gives a single entry per CDR3 protein. Counted here are about 600,000 distinct CDR3 sequences, less than 25% occurring once; the ten biggest clones make up under 8.5%. With respect to this clonotype: Its matching antigen is unknown.

Sequencing input: CD8+ T cells from PBMCs. The origin of this receptor is a human donor in good health (CMV status not recorded). Some clones in this sample may be carry-over from other donors' samples.

For the CDR3, the DNA is TGTGCCAGCAGTCAGGGGCCCCCGAGCACAGATACGCAGTATTTT. Residues: CASSQGPPSTDTQYF. The chain joins TRBV6-5 to TRBJ2-3; tentative D call: TRBD1 (6 bases). This CDR3 region has 15 residues. Germline loops: CDR1 MNHEY, CDR2 SVGAGI. V dropped 5 bases and J dropped 0 bases, with 12 bases sitting between them.